This T cell receptor beta chain emerged from a study of CD8 T cells in ankylosing spondylitis. TCRdb re-derived calls from the 5' RACE reads in MiXCR, one entry per CDR3 protein. The sample gives fewer than 400,000 distinct CDR3 sequences, approximately 20% of which show up once; about 16% is in the top ten. Remarks on this clonotype: Its antigen is not identified.

Germline CDR1 reads SGHRS; CDR2 reads YFSETQ. This CDR3 has 13 amino acids. With 2 bases removed from V and 2 bases from J, the gap between germline ends came to 7 bases. Broader study findings: Apparently characteristic of ankylosing spondylitis blood was a TCR beta motif (eight highly homologous variants). Clones linked to disease were reported to show significant enrichment in matched ankylosing spondylitis synovial fluid.

The sample comprised blood, either unsorted or a sorted T cell fraction (not recorded which). The chain is built from TRBV5-1 and TRBJ2-5; D gene ambiguous. The sequence came from a male donor with ankylosing spondylitis. CDR3 amino acids: CASSLVTQETQYF. The CDR3 DNA reads as TGCGCCAGCAGCTTAGTTACACAAGAGACCCAGTACTTC.